Presented here are 3 T cell receptor beta chains from one specimen sequenced in a study of blood T cell repertoires in COVID-19. Generated by immunoSEQ multiplex PCR, the TCRdb table keeps only in-frame clones and is missing some. This sample carries 300,000 to 400,000 clones, around 85% of them seen once, and the ten largest clones take approximately 7.5%. The sequencing input was peripheral blood. The receptors stem from a human donor in a cohort sampled during active COVID-19.

The chain recombines TRBV10-2 with TRBJ2-1, with 12 bases that match TRBD2. This CDR3 is 16 amino acids long. The V and J ends lost 3 bases and 8 bases, in that order; junction bases with no gene match: 8. From germline, CDR1 is WSHSY and CDR2 SAAADI. The CDR3 sequence: CASSDPTSGGSDEQFF. As DNA, the CDR3 is TGCGCCAGCAGTGACCCCACTAGCGGGGGGTCGGATGAGCAGTTCTTC.

This chain links TRBV6-5 with TRBJ2-3, with D possibly matching TRBD2 (6 bases). The V end lost 6 bases, the J end lost 2 bases, and 12 bases lay between the germline ends. Germline values: CDR1 MNHEY, CDR2 SVGAGI. CDR3 length: 14 amino acids. The CDR3 nucleotides are TGTGCCAGCAGGACGGAGGGGATCACAGATACGCAGTATTTT. This codes for CASRTEGITDTQYF.

This clone has a single count. The V call is TRBV10-3, the J call TRBJ2-7, with TRBD1 matching over 7 bases. J gave up 0 bases and V 4 bases, and 6 bases lay outside the gene matches. This CDR3 is 15 amino acids long. The germline V gene has CDR1 ENHRY and CDR2 SYGVKD. The CDR3 DNA is TGTGCCATCAGTGGGACCGGGACAGACTCCTACGAGCAGTACTTC. This codes for CAISGTGTDSYEQYF.